These 3 T cell receptor beta chains originate from one sample sequenced in a study of cytomegalovirus exposure and HLA in healthy donors. Measured with immunoSEQ multiplex PCR; TCRdb has only the in-frame clones, and not every one. The data show 260,000 or so clones, more than 75% seen once. Sequences were obtained from PBMCs. All receptors derive from a woman aged 18-29 years in good health and CMV-seronegative.

The J gene is TRBJ1-4, the V gene TRBV19; 9 bases line up with TRBD1. V dropped 3 bases and J dropped 0; count of bases not matched to a gene: 11. The CDR3 runs to 19 residues. Germline V gene sequence: CDR1 LNHDA, CDR2 SQIVND (reference sequence). This chain's CDR3 is CASSIPGTGHRATNEKLFF. DNA of the CDR3: TGTGCCAGTAGTATCCCCGGGACAGGGCATCGGGCAACTAATGAAAAACTGTTTTTT.

Worth noting for this clone: Other DNA sequences within the sample encode an identical CDR3. This chain connects TRBV5-1 to TRBJ1-2, with D maybe TRBD1 (5 bases). V was clipped by 0 bases and J by 4 bases, with 7 bases between them. Germline assignment: CDR1 SGHRS and CDR2 YFSETQ. The CDR3 consists of 13 residues. The CDR3 here is CASSLADSYGYTF. The CDR3 coding sequence is TGCGCCAGCAGCTTGGCAGACAGCTATGGCTACACCTTC.

This sequence joins TRBV28 and TRBJ2-7, with D hard to call. Trimming removed 3 bases from V and 2 bases from J, with 8 bases in between. The length of the CDR3 is 13 residues. Per germline, CDR1 MDHEN and CDR2 SYDVKM. The CDR3 loop is CASSLNKPYEQYF. CDR3 nucleotides: TGTGCCAGCAGTTTGAACAAACCCTACGAGCAGTACTTC.